This entry features one T cell receptor (beta chain) sequence. Its antigen is not known. With random hexamers, roughly 0.45 to 1 ug RNA was reverse transcribed. The immunoSEQ assay covered 54 Vbeta and 13 Jbeta segments for CDR3. TCRdb called the immunoSEQ multiplex PCR reads again in MiXCR, with one record for every CDR3 protein. Of approximately 120,000 distinct CDR3 sequences detected, about 93% appear once; the ten largest clones hold about 0.25%. The data derive from a study of CD8 T cells in Susac syndrome. Study-level points and caveats: As the study acknowledged, the number of individuals in its TCR sequencing and HLA analysis was relatively small.

Trimming stripped 3 bases from V and 12 bases from J, with 24 bases between. CDR1 and CDR2 (germline): SEHNR, FQNEAQ (reference sequence). The CDR3 is made up of 16 amino acids. The rearrangement joins TRBV7-9 to TRBJ2-1, with TRBD2 as a possible D gene (6 bases). The sequence derives from a human donor with multiple sclerosis. The sequencing sample was made of CD8+ T cells from PBMCs. The CDR3 sequence: CASSLLADVTMKGQFF. The DNA of the CDR3 is TGTGCCAGCAGCTTGTTAGCGGACGTCACAATGAAGGGGCAGTTCTTC.